One and the same sample provided the 25 T cell receptor beta chains below, sequenced in a study of shared clonotypes between healthy human individuals. Profiled with immunoSEQ multiplex PCR; TCRdb holds only in-frame clones, not every one. The sample holds roughly 500,000 clones; 75% to 85% are singletons and the top ten take under 15%. Sequenced material: PBMCs. Receptors were obtained from a woman aged 40 to 49 in good health. Some clones in this sample may be carry-over from other donors' samples.

This rearrangement joins TRBV9 to TRBJ2-2; perhaps D is TRBD1 or TRBD2 (5 bases each). CDR3 length: 15 residues. Germline V gene data show CDR1 as SGDLS and CDR2 as YYNGEE. The V and J ends lost 4 bases and 1 base respectively, with 11 bases between them. Written as DNA, the CDR3 is TGTGCCAGCAGCCTCTCGGGACGGAACACCGGGGAGCTGTTTTTT. As protein: CASSLSGRNTGELFF.

The chain carries TRBV4-1 and TRBJ2-5; the D is unclear. The germline gives CDR1 MGHRA, CDR2 YSYEKL. The CDR3 is made up of 14 amino acids. V lost 0 bases to trimming and J lost 6 bases, with 11 bases between them. CDR3 bases: TGCGCCAGCAGCCAAGATCCGGTGTGGCAGACCCAGTACTTC. This translates into CASSQDPVWQTQYF.

Concerning this clone itself: One end of the junction varies from germline; a read error may be responsible. The J gene is TRBJ2-7, the V gene TRBV28; D remains ambiguous. CDR3 length: 14 residues. Germline CDR1 MDHEN, CDR2 SYDVKM. In DNA, the CDR3 is TGTGCCAGCACCTCCGGCAGATCGGCCTACGAGCAGTGCTTC. It translates to CASTSGRSAYEQCF.

This CDR3 reads CASSPGTGSEKLFF. The CDR3 region has the DNA TGCGCCAGCAGCCCAGGGACAGGGTCTGAAAAACTGTTTTTT. V usage is TRBV5-1 and J usage is TRBJ1-4, with 9 positions matching TRBD1. The CDR3 consists of 14 residues. V lost 4 bases, J lost 7 bases, and 5 bases stayed unmatched. Germline V CDR1 and CDR2: SGHRS, YFSETQ.

This chain connects TRBV27 to TRBJ2-5; 9 bases are shared with TRBD2. Per the germline V gene, CDR1 is MNHEY and CDR2 is SMNVEV (reference sequence). The V segment lost 2 bases and the J segment 11 bases; nucleotides outside the gene matches: 9. The length of the CDR3 is 14 residues. The CDR3 bases are TGTGCCAGCAGTTTAGCTAGCGGGACTGGGGAGCAGTACTTC. Amino acids: CASSLASGTGEQYF.

The V and J genes are TRBV7-9 and TRBJ2-1; tentative D call: TRBD1 (5 bases). Germline CDR1 reads SEHNR; CDR2 reads FQNEAQ (reference sequence). The CDR3 length is 11 residues. The V gene lost 2 bases and the J gene lost 12 bases, with 8 bases spanning the gap. The CDR3 region is CASSLQGAQFF. In nucleotides, the CDR3 is TGTGCCAGCAGCTTACAGGGTGCGCAGTTCTTC.

The rearrangement joins TRBV19 to TRBJ1-2; D is ambiguous. V gave up 8 bases and J gave up 7 bases, with 23 bases separating them. The CDR3 length is 15 residues. From germline, CDR1 is LNHDA and CDR2 SQIVND (reference sequence). The CDR3 reads CASRASSIERSGYTF. CDR3 in DNA: TGTGCCAGTCGTGCCAGTAGTATAGAACGAAGTGGCTACACCTTC.

This chain uses TRBV25-1 with TRBJ1-1; D gene unclear. This CDR3 has 15 amino acids. Trimming took off 0 bases at V and 4 bases at J, with 12 bases between the two ends. The V gene's germline CDR1 is MGHDK and CDR2 SYGVNS. CDR3 residues: CASSEYISGGTEAFF. The CDR3 coding sequence is TGTGCCAGCAGTGAATATATATCGGGTGGCACTGAAGCTTTCTTT.

The chain recombines TRBV30 with TRBJ2-1; 12 bases map to TRBD2. The CDR3 totals 16 residues. The germline CDR1 and CDR2 sequences are GTSNPN and SVGIG (reference sequence). With 0 bases clipped from V and 1 base from J, the junction kept 1 base outside the gene matches. CDR3 nucleotide sequence: TGTGCCTGGAGTGTAGGACTAGCGGGATCCTACAATGAGCAGTTCTTC. Translated: CAWSVGLAGSYNEQFF.

This clone was counted a single time. The V gene is TRBV7-9, the J gene TRBJ2-5, with TRBD2 identical over 9 bases. The ends lost 5 bases at V and 5 bases at J; junction bases unmatched: 18. Germline lookup yields CDR1 SEHNR and CDR2 FQNEAQ (reference sequence). This CDR3 is built from 18 residues. The CDR3 loop reads CASSSPATTSGGGETQYF. As DNA, the CDR3 is TGTGCCAGCAGCAGCCCCGCAACGACTAGCGGCGGGGGGGAGACCCAGTACTTC.

The CDR3: CASSLERRGAIYF. CDR3 DNA: TGTGCCAGCAGCTTGGAACGGAGGGGTGCCATATATTTT. V usage is TRBV5-5 and J usage is TRBJ1-3, with D possibly being TRBD1 (5 bases). This CDR3 has 13 amino acids. V lost 0 bases and J 11 bases, leaving 12 bases between the germline ends. Germline CDR1 SGHKS, CDR2 YYEKEE (reference sequence).

The J gene is TRBJ2-7, the V gene TRBV11-2; D might be TRBD1 (5 bases). The CDR3 sequence is 14 residues long. V lost 0 bases to trimming and J lost 5 bases, with 11 bases between them. The germline V gene has CDR1 SGHAT and CDR2 FQNNGV. The CDR3 coding sequence is TGTGCCAGCAGCTTAGACAGGAAAGGGGACGAGCAGTACTTC. It codes for CASSLDRKGDEQYF.

This clone was recorded once. The gene calls are TRBV28 and TRBJ2-6; D could derive from TRBD1 or TRBD2 (5 bases each). This CDR3 spans 17 amino acids. Germline V gives CDR1 MDHEN, CDR2 SYDVKM. Trimming shortened V by 7 bases and J by 0 bases, and 16 bases separated the two germline ends. CDR3 amino acids: CASTVSTGGSGANVLTF. Written as DNA, the CDR3 is TGTGCCAGCACAGTTAGCACAGGAGGCTCTGGGGCCAACGTCCTGACTTTC.

J is TRBJ2-2 and V is TRBV10-3; D might be TRBD2 (6 bases). V lost 8 bases, J lost 4 bases, and 17 bases lay in between. Germline CDR1 reads ENHRY; CDR2 reads SYGVKD. The CDR3 runs 15 residues. CDR3 residues: CAISSAGFSTGELFF. In DNA, the CDR3 is TGTGCCATCTCGTCGGCGGGGTTCAGCACCGGGGAGCTGTTTTTT.

The V gene is TRBV6-6, the J gene TRBJ2-5; D remains ambiguous. V was clipped by 6 bases and J by 5 bases, with 19 bases between them. The germline V gene has CDR1 MNHNY and CDR2 SVGAGI (reference sequence). The length of the CDR3 is 15 residues. The CDR3 sequence is CASSAAHLVGETQYF. In DNA, the CDR3 is TGTGCCAGCAGCGCAGCTCACCTAGTAGGGGAGACCCAGTACTTC.

The rearrangement links TRBV5-6 to TRBJ1-2; 8 bases are shared with TRBD1. Germline CDR1 SGHDT, CDR2 YYEEEE. The CDR3 loop spans 12 amino acids. The J segment lost 8 bases and the V segment lost 4 bases, leaving 4 bases of the junction unmatched. CDR3 DNA: TGTGCCAGCAGCACAAGGGACAGGGGCTACACCTTC. Translated, it gives CASSTRDRGYTF.

The chain couples TRBV6-5 to TRBJ1-5, with D hard to call. The CDR3 is 13 residues long. Deletions cut 6 bases from V and 5 bases from J, with 11 bases between. Germline assignment: CDR1 MNHEY and CDR2 SVGAGI. CDR3 sequence reads: CASRSSIHQPQHF. The CDR3, as DNA: TGTGCCAGCAGATCTTCAATCCATCAGCCCCAGCATTTT.

The V and J genes are TRBV5-1 and TRBJ2-3, with 9 nucleotides matching TRBD2. V was clipped by 3 bases and J by 0 bases; unmatched bases: 5. The CDR3 runs to 16 residues. In germline, CDR1 is SGHRS, CDR2 YFSETQ. This CDR3 reads CASSSGTSYSTDTQYF. CDR3 nucleotides: TGCGCCAGCAGCTCGGGGACTAGCTATAGCACAGATACGCAGTATTTT.

This clone was seen once. As DNA, the CDR3 is TGTGCCAGCAGCCCAAGACCCGAGACGGGAAACACCATATATTTT. Encoded protein: CASSPRPETGNTIYF. V and J are TRBV9 and TRBJ1-3, with no clear D. CDR3 size: 15 residues. The germline V gene has CDR1 SGDLS and CDR2 YYNGEE. The V and J ends lost 4 bases and 4 bases respectively, with 15 bases between them. Based on the CDR3 plus reference TRBV9 and TRBJ1-3, the full variable domain is DSGVTQTPKHLITATGQRVTLRCSPRSGDLSVYWYQQSLDQGLQFLIQYYNGEERAKGNILERFSAQQFPDLHSELNLSSLELGDSALYFCASSPRPETGNTIYFGEGSWLTVV.

The chain carries TRBV11-2 and TRBJ1-3, with 9 bases aligning to TRBD1. Germline assignment: CDR1 SGHAT and CDR2 FQNNGV. Trimming cost V 5 bases and J 3 bases; bases outside gene matches: 14. There are 18 residues in the CDR3. DNA for the CDR3: TGTGCCAGCAGCCACGACAGGGGGAAGGTTCTTTATGGAAACACCATATATTTT. It specifies CASSHDRGKVLYGNTIYF.

This chain connects TRBV4-1 to TRBJ1-4; the match to TRBD1 covers 7 bases. V shed 4 bases and J 3 bases; nucleotides not matched to a gene: 11. The germline CDR1 and CDR2 sequences are MGHRA and YSYEKL. The CDR3 is made up of 17 amino acids. CDR3 region: CASSRSPRGTANEKLFF. CDR3 sequence (DNA): TGCGCCAGCAGCCGATCCCCCCGCGGGACAGCTAATGAAAAACTGTTTTTT.

CDR3 loop: CASSVGGGDYNEQFF. The CDR3 region has the DNA TGTGCCAGCAGCGTAGGCGGGGGGGACTACAATGAGCAGTTCTTC. The V gene is TRBV9, the J gene TRBJ2-1; the match to TRBD2 covers 9 bases. This CDR3 contains 15 residues. V lost 0 bases, J lost 3 bases, and 1 base stayed unmatched. Per germline, CDR1 SGDLS and CDR2 YYNGEE.

The J gene is TRBJ1-2, the V gene TRBV5-1; TRBD1 aligns across 11 bases. Germline CDR1 reads SGHRS; CDR2 reads YFSETQ. The CDR3 is 15 residues long. The J segment lost 8 bases and the V segment lost 4 bases, leaving 10 bases of the junction unmatched. CDR3 region: CASSRTDRGLVGYTF. For the CDR3, the DNA is TGCGCCAGCAGCAGGACGGACAGGGGGCTAGTGGGCTACACCTTC.

The chain joins TRBV6-6 to TRBJ2-7, with a possible D match to TRBD1 (6 bases). Germline V gene data show CDR1 as MNHNY and CDR2 as SVGAGI (reference sequence). The CDR3 has 13 residues. Trimming took off 4 bases at V and 3 bases at J, with 10 bases between the two ends. The CDR3 DNA sequence: TGTGCCAGCAGTTCCCTCAGGGGCTACGAGCAGTACTTC. The encoded protein is CASSSLRGYEQYF.

This clone came up a few times. The chain recombines TRBV15 with TRBJ1-5; D is unclear. The CDR3 extends over 16 amino acids. Germline V gene lookup returns CDR1 LNHNV and CDR2 YYDKDF (reference sequence). Trimming shortened V by 8 bases and J by 0 bases, and 17 bases separated the two germline ends. The CDR3 coding sequence is TGTGCCACCTCGCCGGAAGAAGTTTATAGCAATCAGCCCCAGCATTTT. As protein: CATSPEEVYSNQPQHF.